This T cell receptor beta chain emerged from a study of T cells in localized non-small cell lung cancer. The CDR3 covers 13 residues. With 5 bases clipped from V and 6 bases from J, the junction kept 3 bases outside the gene matches. Germline CDR1 and CDR2: LNHDA and SQIVND (reference sequence). Sequencing used immunoSEQ multiplex PCR; TCRdb keeps in-frame clones, though not all of them. The sample holds almost 35,000 clones, just over 90% seen once. This specimen consisted of peripheral blood, obtained before any cancer treatment. This receptor was identified in an older female donor with stage I lung adenocarcinoma. This chain links TRBV19 with TRBJ2-4, with 8 bases fitting TRBD1. In nucleotides, the CDR3 is TGTGCCAGTAGTCCTGACAGGGGAAACATTCAGTACTTC. Its translation: CASSPDRGNIQYF.